This entry concerns a single TCR beta chain. The CDR3 spans 13 residues. Per the germline V gene, CDR1 is SNHLY and CDR2 is FYNNEI. V was pared by 8 bases and J by 10 bases, with 15 bases between. In the original workflow: Amplified reference gene primers provided the basis for estimating nucleated cell counts. Repertoires were generated with immunoSEQ multiplex PCR, while TCRdb's copy carries only in-frame clones and drops some. Clone size and V and J calls were adopted from that table, with D and trimming inferred from the DNA. The data contain about 56,000 clones, 80% to 90% of them singletons. The data were obtained in a study of blood T cell repertoires in COVID-19. Study background: Samples came from the United States, Italy and Spain, spanning acute and convalescent COVID-19. Sources were T cells, B-cell-depleted T cells, or PBMCs; the material itself was cDNA or gDNA.

The V and J genes are TRBV2 and TRBJ1-6, with D possibly TRBD1 on 6 matching bases. The clonotype originates from an elderly woman with acute or convalescent COVID-19. What was sequenced was peripheral blood. The CDR3 here is CASGGGPVSPLHF. CDR3 DNA: TGTGCCAGCGGTGGGGGCCCCGTCTCACCCCTCCACTTT.